This T cell receptor (beta chain) is from a study of T cell changes during pregnancy in multiple sclerosis. Some clones are missing from TCRdb's copy, which holds only in-frame ones; the method was immunoSEQ multiplex PCR. The sample yields tens of thousands of clones, 90% seen once. This CDR3 is 10 amino acids long. Germline lookup yields CDR1 LGHNT and CDR2 FRNRAP. About this clone: The junction departs from germline at one end; a sequencing error may be responsible.

This chain joins TRBV12-5 and TRBJ1-2; D gene uncertain. Sample: CD8+ T cells from peripheral blood mononuclear cells, taken before pregnancy. The sequence came from a female donor with multiple sclerosis, enrolled in a pregnancy study. The DNA for the CDR3 is TGTGCTAGTGGTCCCCCCGGTGTTGCCTTC. Protein product: CASGPPGVAF.